Below are 26 T cell receptor beta chains sequenced from a single sample in a study of T cell responses to AZD1222 COVID-19 vaccine. The assay was immunoSEQ multiplex PCR, and TCRdb's table has in-frame clones only and misses some. The top ten clones hold 1% to 1.5% of a sample with 150,000 to 200,000 clones, roughly 92% of them seen once. Sample: peripheral blood, taken on day 0 of AZD1222 vaccination. These receptors were collected from an adult in good health.

The V and J genes are TRBV3-1 (or the pseudogene TRBV3-2) and TRBJ2-7, with D unresolved. The germline V gene has CDR1 LGHDT and CDR2 YNNKEL (reference sequence). The CDR3 is 16 residues long. V was shortened by 0 bases and J by 0 bases, with 12 bases between the two germline ends. The chain's CDR3 is CASSQEGSTSSYEQYF. CDR3 nucleotide sequence: TGTGCCAGCAGCCAAGAGGGTAGCACGAGCTCCTACGAGCAGTACTTC.

The count of this clone is one. V is TRBV19 and J is TRBJ1-1; no firm D call. This CDR3 comprises 11 residues. From germline, CDR1 is LNHDA and CDR2 SQIVND (reference sequence). Trimming pared 1 base from V and 13 bases from J, leaving 10 bases between. The CDR3 loop is CASSIGNIVFF. DNA of the CDR3: TGTGCCAGTAGTATAGGAAACATCGTTTTCTTT. Supplemented by reference TRBV19 and TRBJ1-1, the full variable domain reads DGGITQSPKYLFRKEGQNVTLSCEQNLNHDAMYWYRQDPGQGLRLIYYSQIVNDFQKGDIAEGYSVSREKKESFPLTVTSAQKNPTAFYLCASSIGNIVFFGQGTRLTVV.

This clone has a single count. The rearrangement joins TRBV5-1 to TRBJ2-3, with D uncertain. V lost 0 bases to trimming and J lost 10 bases, with 18 bases between them. Looked up from germline, CDR1 is SGHRS and CDR2 is YFSETQ. There are 15 residues in the CDR3. The CDR3 protein is CASSLGGLLELAQYF. CDR3 nucleotides: TGCGCCAGCAGCTTGGGCGGCCTGCTTGAGTTGGCGCAGTATTTT.

The rearrangement uses TRBV5-1 and TRBJ2-1; TRBD2 matches 9 bases. The CDR3 extends over 15 amino acids. J lost 7 bases, V lost 0 bases, and 5 bases had no gene match. Germline CDR1 and CDR2: SGHRS and YFSETQ. CDR3 sequence (DNA): TGCGCCAGCAGCTTGGATATTAGCGGGGGTAATGAGCAGTTCTTC. This encodes CASSLDISGGNEQFF.

The chain combines TRBV19 with TRBJ2-7; 7 nucleotides agree with TRBD2. Germline V CDR1 and CDR2: LNHDA, SQIVND (reference sequence). The CDR3 totals 12 residues. The trim removed 10 bases at V and 2 bases at J, leaving 5 bases unmatched. CDR3 coding DNA: TGTGCCACCCAGCGGGGCCCCTACGAGCAGTACTTC. Translated, it gives CATQRGPYEQYF.

The chain carries TRBV4-1 and TRBJ1-1; D perhaps matches TRBD1 (5 bases). Trimming stripped 3 bases from V and 3 bases from J, with 5 bases between. Germline CDR1 MGHRA, CDR2 YSYEKL. The CDR3 sequence is 12 residues long. The CDR3 DNA follows: TGCGCCAGCAGCCAGGGGGACACTGAAGCTTTCTTT. Translated, it gives CASSQGDTEAFF.

This chain uses TRBV12-1 with TRBJ1-1. TRBV12-1 is flagged as a pseudogene. CDR3 length: 16 residues. CDR3 bases: TGTGCCAGCAGCTCCGCCCTCGGGGGCGGACACACTGAAGCTTTCTTT. Translating gives CASSSALGGGHTEAFF.

The V call is TRBV7-2, the J call TRBJ2-3, with D hard to call. Trimming pared 5 bases from V and 0 bases from J, leaving 12 bases between. CDR1 is SGHTA and CDR2 is FQGNSA in the germline V gene. CDR3 length: 15 residues. The CDR3 sequence is CASSLGSGSTDTQYF. The CDR3, as DNA: TGTGCCAGCAGCCTCGGATCTGGTAGCACAGATACGCAGTATTTT.

This chain links TRBV5-5 with TRBJ2-2; 7 bases align to TRBD2. CDR3 length equals 15 residues. Germline CDR1 SGHKS, CDR2 YYEKEE (reference sequence). V trimming: 5 bases; J trimming: 2 bases; junction bases outside the gene matches: 6. CDR3 residues: CASRVSGTNTGELFF. In DNA, the CDR3 is TGTGCCAGCAGAGTGAGCGGGACCAACACCGGGGAGCTGTTTTTT.

V is TRBV25-1 and J is TRBJ1-2; no definite D call. CDR1 and CDR2 from the germline V gene are MGHDK and SYGVNS. The CDR3 is 12 residues long. Trimming cost V 3 bases and J 8 bases, with 10 bases left between them. The CDR3, as DNA: TGTGCCAGCAGTGATTCCCCGAGGGGCTACACCTTC. It is translated as CASSDSPRGYTF.

The chain employs TRBV2 and TRBJ1-6, with D unclear. Trimming took off 6 bases at V and 10 bases at J, with 13 bases between the two ends. In germline, CDR1 is SNHLY, CDR2 FYNNEI. The CDR3 is 13 residues long. The CDR3 protein is CASRREERSPLHF. CDR3 DNA sequence: TGTGCCAGCAGAAGAGAGGAGCGGTCACCCCTCCACTTT.

This chain joins TRBV5-1 and TRBJ2-6, with D maybe TRBD1 (6 bases). The length of the CDR3 is 19 residues. The germline V gene encodes CDR1 SGHRS and CDR2 YFSETQ. V lost 0 bases and J lost 4, with 20 bases in between. CDR3 bases: TGCGCCAGCAGCTTGGATATGCAGGGGCAACGTAGAGGGGCCAACGTCCTGACTTTC. Translation: CASSLDMQGQRRGANVLTF.

V usage is TRBV7-2 and J usage is TRBJ1-2; tentative D call: TRBD1 (6 bases). This CDR3 spans 12 amino acids. V was clipped by 7 bases and J by 5 bases, with 11 bases between them. The germline CDR1 and CDR2 sequences are SGHTA and FQGNSA. The CDR3 protein is CASNRDNYGYTF. In DNA form, the CDR3 reads TGTGCCAGCAACCGGGACAATTATGGCTACACCTTC.

The chain couples TRBV18 to TRBJ2-3; TRBD1 is a possible D gene (6 bases). The CDR3 is 14 residues long. Germline V gene data show CDR1 as KGHSH and CDR2 as LQKENI. Trimming took 6 bases from V and 3 from J, leaving 13 bases between them. The CDR3 sequence: CASSEKQGTDTQYF. The DNA for the CDR3 is TGTGCCAGCTCGGAGAAACAGGGAACAGATACGCAGTATTTT.

This clone came up once. The chain combines TRBV7-2 with TRBJ1-1; D gene uncertain. Trimming pared 1 base from V and 2 bases from J, leaving 11 bases between. Germline CDR1 SGHTA, CDR2 FQGNSA. This CDR3 comprises 15 residues. CDR3 coding DNA: TGTGCCAGCAGCTTAGAGGGATTCCGTAACACTGAAGCTTTCTTT. This codes for CASSLEGFRNTEAFF.

The V call is TRBV6-5, the J call TRBJ1-5; D gene uncertain. V lost 5 bases, J lost 7 bases, and 6 bases lay in between. The germline V gene has CDR1 MNHEY and CDR2 SVGAGI. The CDR3 extends over 11 amino acids. CDR3 region: CASSTRQPQHF. CDR3 nucleotide sequence: TGTGCCAGCAGTACCCGGCAGCCCCAGCATTTT.

This clone was detected a few times. The CDR3 region has the DNA TGCAGTGCTGCCGGGCCCTCTCTAGACACCTTC. Translating it yields CSAAGPSLDTF. J is TRBJ1-2 and V is TRBV20-1; D unresolved. Germline assignment: CDR1 DFQATT and CDR2 SNEGSKA (reference sequence). V was cut by 5 bases and J by 12 bases, with 16 bases left in between. The CDR3 runs to 11 residues.

The chain combines TRBV5-6 with TRBJ2-7; a weak D match, TRBD1 (6 bases). The CDR3 has 14 residues. V lost 0 bases to trimming and J lost 6 bases, with 13 bases between them. Germline V gene lookup returns CDR1 SGHDT and CDR2 YYEEEE. CDR3 coding DNA: TGTGCCAGCAGCTTGGCCGGGACACCGGGCGAGCAGTACTTC. Its protein is CASSLAGTPGEQYF.

The genes are TRBV7-2 and TRBJ2-7; 7 positions match TRBD1. The germline gives CDR1 SGHTA, CDR2 FQGNSA. CDR3 length equals 12 residues. V was clipped by 5 bases and J by 5 bases; unmatched bases: 3. The CDR3: CASSATGNEQYF. CDR3 DNA sequence: TGTGCCAGCAGCGCGACAGGGAACGAGCAGTACTTC.

This clone has just a few counts. The V gene is TRBV28, the J gene TRBJ1-2; 9 bases fit TRBD1. CDR1 and CDR2 (germline): MDHEN, SYDVKM. J lost 8 bases, V lost 3 bases, and 10 bases had no gene match. The CDR3 has 15 amino acids. The chain's CDR3 is CASSFGTGPPWGYTF. As DNA, the CDR3 is TGTGCCAGCAGTTTCGGGACAGGGCCCCCCTGGGGCTACACCTTC.

The chain recombines TRBV18 with TRBJ1-3; 7 nucleotides match TRBD1. This CDR3 comprises 13 residues. Trimming at V came to 2 bases and at J to 7 bases, leaving 2 bases not matched to a gene. Germline CDR1 reads KGHSH; CDR2 reads LQKENI. CDR3 sequence (DNA): TGTGCCAGCTCACCAAACAGGGGCAACACCATATATTTT. Translation: CASSPNRGNTIYF. The complete variable domain, with remaining parts taken from reference TRBV18 and TRBJ1-3, reads NAGVMQNPRHLVRRRGQEARLRCSPMKGHSHVYWYRQLPEEGLKFMVYLQKENIIDESGMPKERFSAEFPKEGPSILRIQQVVRGDSAAYFCASSPNRGNTIYFGEGSWLTVV.

CDR3 in DNA: TGTGCCAGCTGTACCCCGGGACAGGGGTCTCAGCCCCAGCATTTT. This encodes CASCTPGQGSQPQHF. V usage is TRBV25-1 and J usage is TRBJ1-5, with 10 positions matching TRBD1. Trimming removed 8 bases from V and 6 bases from J; junction bases left unmatched: 10. Germline V lookup: CDR1 MGHDK, CDR2 SYGVNS. CDR3 length equals 15 residues.

The DNA for the CDR3 is TGTGCCAGCAGCTTAATGGCTCGGGGCACTACTAGCACAGATACGCAGTATTTT. It translates to CASSLMARGTTSTDTQYF. This sequence joins TRBV7-3 and TRBJ2-3; D is perhaps TRBD1 or TRBD2 (5 bases each). The CDR3 spans 18 residues. With 1 base removed from V and 0 bases from J, the gap between germline ends came to 17 bases. Germline CDR1 is SGHTA and CDR2 is FQGTGA.

This clone appeared once. The rearrangement joins TRBV6-1 to TRBJ2-7; D is unresolved. This CDR3 has 11 amino acids. Trimming took 6 bases from V and 3 from J, leaving 6 bases between them. Germline loops: CDR1 MNHNS, CDR2 SASEGT. The CDR3 loop is CASRSIYEQYF. CDR3 coding DNA: TGTGCCAGCAGGTCGATCTACGAGCAGTACTTC.

This chain links TRBV4-1 with TRBJ1-5, with no clear D. Looked up from germline, CDR1 is MGHRA and CDR2 is YSYEKL. The CDR3 covers 16 residues. The ends were cut back, 0 bases at V and 0 bases at J, with 9 bases in the middle. The CDR3 DNA follows: TGCGCCAGCAGCCAAGAGACGGTGAATAGCAATCAGCCCCAGCATTTT. Amino acid sequence: CASSQETVNSNQPQHF.

The chain joins TRBV4-2 to TRBJ2-3; 16 bases fit TRBD2. Germline V gene lookup returns CDR1 LGHNA and CDR2 YNFKEQ. The ends lost 3 bases at V and 4 bases at J; junction bases unmatched: 4. This CDR3 contains 17 residues. Here the CDR3 DNA reads TGTGCCAGCAGCCAGCCGGGACTAGCGGGGGGGCCAGATACGCAGTATTTT. This gives the protein CASSQPGLAGGPDTQYF.